This T cell receptor beta chain was identified in a study of shared clonotypes between healthy human individuals. CD8 memory was a combination that joined CD45RO+ cells with CCR7-negative CD45RA+ TemRA cells. The protocol was immunoSEQ multiplex PCR, while the TCRdb copy is restricted to in-frame clones and leaves out a portion. The top ten hold about 0.34% of the sample, which has about 380,000 clones, about 96% seen once. The TCR sequence derives from a young man in good health. Sequencing used memory CD8+ T cells sorted from blood. Subset: CD45RO+ cells pooled with CCR7-negative TemRA cells.

The CDR3 DNA sequence: TGTGCCAGCAGCCAAGTGCCGGGACTAGCGGGAGGCGAGCAGTACTTC. Residues: CASSQVPGLAGGEQYF. The V and J genes are TRBV4-2 and TRBJ2-5, with 15 bases identical to TRBD2. Near its end, the DNA agrees better with TRBJ2-7, so the J call may be wrong. Germline V CDR1 and CDR2: LGHNA, YNFKEQ. The CDR3 contains 16 residues.